This entry describes one T cell receptor (beta chain). The antigen is undetermined. CDR1 and CDR2 from the germline V gene are SNHLY and FYNNEI. The V gene end was trimmed by 8 bases and the J gene end by 5 bases; junction bases not matched to a gene: 13. The length of the CDR3 is 15 residues. Every donor provided around 9.5 milliliters of peripheral blood. Total RNA extraction produced at least 5.5 micrograms (per sample) for the study. The sample belongs to a study of blood T cells in healthy people across ages. General study findings and limits: The long-lived group displayed more naive CD4+ cells, plus higher diversity, than the aged donors did.

For the second PCR, which ran for roughly 7 to 11 cycles, a sample-barcoded 5' primer and a J-beta primer mix were used. TCRdb passed the 5' RACE reads through MiXCR, listing each CDR3 protein once. The table lists 980,000 or so distinct CDR3 sequences, around 48% of them singletons. This sequence was found in a man aged 30-40 years in good health. The sequenced sample was blood. The chain is built from TRBV2 and TRBJ2-5; 8 bases align to TRBD1. CDR3: CASVGDRGRGETQYF. CDR3 in DNA: TGTGCCAGCGTTGGCGACAGGGGCCGGGGGGAGACCCAGTACTTC.